This TCR beta chain appears in the sequencing data of a study of shared clonotypes between healthy human individuals. Findings and caveats of the study: As a rule, naive subsets had a larger estimated richness than memory subsets. Sampling covered blood only; tissue repertoires likely differ.

Of note for this clone: Its antigen is unidentified.

The assay was immunoSEQ multiplex PCR, and TCRdb's table has in-frame clones only and misses some. Of 550,000 to 850,000 clones in the sample, 72% were seen once. The J segment lost 0 bases and the V segment lost 4 bases, leaving 5 bases of the junction unmatched. CDR3 size: 15 residues. The germline V gene has CDR1 SGHRS and CDR2 YFSETQ. The source of this sequence is a woman in her twenties or thirties in good health. Material: memory CD4+ T cells sorted from blood. Stated subset: CD45RA-negative fraction. The chain combines TRBV5-1 with TRBJ2-3; 7 bases match TRBD2. This chain's CDR3 is CASSPREASTDTQYF. The CDR3 DNA reads TGCGCCAGCAGCCCCCGGGAGGCTAGCACAGATACGCAGTATTTT.